The source of this T cell receptor beta chain is a study of shared clonotypes between healthy human individuals. Study-wide points: Having only a few donors restricted how much genetic and exposure-history diversity was captured. A generally larger estimated richness was seen in naive subsets than in memory subsets. Sorted-subset sequencing, rarefaction showed, was incomplete despite large depth.

Comment on this clone: What it recognizes is unknown.

The germline V and J ends were trimmed by 7 bases and 2 bases, with 8 bases remaining between them. The CDR3 totals 12 residues. The germline V gene has CDR1 SGHRS and CDR2 YFSETQ. Some clones are missing from TCRdb's copy, which holds only in-frame ones; the method was immunoSEQ multiplex PCR. The sample lists roughly 2.5 million clones; roughly 92% were seen once. This chain uses TRBV5-1 with TRBJ2-3; tentative D call: TRBD1 (5 bases). The receptor was isolated from a man younger than 30 in good health. The sample was naive CD4+ T cells sorted from blood. Subset noted: CD45RA+ positively selected. The CDR3 sequence is CASLGVTDTQYF. The CDR3 nucleotides read TGCGCCAGCTTAGGGGTCACAGATACGCAGTATTTT.